This TCR beta chain is drawn from a study of T cells after yellow fever vaccination. This clonotype was detected many times. TCRdb independently ran MiXCR on the 5' RACE reads; one entry per CDR3 protein. The profile covers roughly 11,000 distinct CDR3 sequences, with around 5.4% appearing a single time and roughly 0.9% taken by the ten largest. Whole-study findings and limits: The booster saw the reappearance of most primary-vaccination clones (approximately 97% CD4, 80% to 90% CD8). Contaminants from the bulk population, in the form of abundant clonotypes, could be found in FACS-sorted repertoires.

V lost 2 bases to trimming and J lost 5 bases; unmatched junction nucleotides: 6. The germline V gene encodes CDR1 SGDLS and CDR2 YYNGEE. The CDR3 runs to 15 residues. The sequence derives from a man aged 30 to 45 who received the YFV17D yellow fever vaccine. Sequences were derived from PBMCs, either bulk or a sorted T-cell subset (CD4+, CD8+, memory, or dextramer-sorted; not recorded which), sampled on the day of the yellow fever booster vaccination. The V call is TRBV9, the J call TRBJ2-1; TRBD1 aligns across 8 bases. The CDR3 loop is CASSVQGAADNEQFF. The CDR3 nucleotides are TGTGCCAGCAGCGTCCAGGGGGCTGCGGACAATGAGCAGTTCTTC. Complete variable domain (other parts from reference TRBV9 and TRBJ2-1): DSGVTQTPKHLITATGQRVTLRCSPRSGDLSVYWYQQSLDQGLQFLIQYYNGEERAKGNILERFSAQQFPDLHSELNLSSLELGDSALYFCASSVQGAADNEQFFGPGTRLTVL.